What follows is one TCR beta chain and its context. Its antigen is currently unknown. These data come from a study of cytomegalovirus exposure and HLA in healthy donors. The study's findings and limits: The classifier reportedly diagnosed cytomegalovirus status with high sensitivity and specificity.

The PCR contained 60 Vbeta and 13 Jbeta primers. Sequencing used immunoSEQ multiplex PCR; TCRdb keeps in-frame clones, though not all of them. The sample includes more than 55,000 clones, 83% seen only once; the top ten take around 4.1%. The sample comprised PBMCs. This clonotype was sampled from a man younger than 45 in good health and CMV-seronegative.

The CDR3 coding sequence is TGTGCCAGCAGCCAAGAGGCGGTGAGCTCCTACGAGCAGTACTTC. This translates into CASSQEAVSSYEQYF. This chain uses TRBV14 with TRBJ2-7, with no clear D. This CDR3 spans 15 amino acids. With 0 bases removed from V and 0 bases from J, the gap between germline ends came to 9 bases. CDR1 and CDR2 (germline): SGHDN, FVKESK.